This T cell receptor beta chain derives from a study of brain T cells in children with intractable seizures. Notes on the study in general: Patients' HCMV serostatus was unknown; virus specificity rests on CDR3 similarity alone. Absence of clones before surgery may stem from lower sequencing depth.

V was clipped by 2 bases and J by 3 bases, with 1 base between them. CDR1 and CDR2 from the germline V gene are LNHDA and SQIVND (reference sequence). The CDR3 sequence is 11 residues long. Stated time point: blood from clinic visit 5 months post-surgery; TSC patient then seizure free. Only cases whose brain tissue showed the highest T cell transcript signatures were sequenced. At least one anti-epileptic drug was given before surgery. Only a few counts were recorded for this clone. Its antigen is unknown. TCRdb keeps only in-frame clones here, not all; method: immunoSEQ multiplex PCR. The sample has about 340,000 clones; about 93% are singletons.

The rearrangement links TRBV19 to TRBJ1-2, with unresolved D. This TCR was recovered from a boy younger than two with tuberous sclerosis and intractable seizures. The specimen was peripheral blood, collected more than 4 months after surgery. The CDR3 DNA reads TGTGCCAGTAGTATACACTATGGCTACACCTTC. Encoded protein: CASSIHYGYTF.